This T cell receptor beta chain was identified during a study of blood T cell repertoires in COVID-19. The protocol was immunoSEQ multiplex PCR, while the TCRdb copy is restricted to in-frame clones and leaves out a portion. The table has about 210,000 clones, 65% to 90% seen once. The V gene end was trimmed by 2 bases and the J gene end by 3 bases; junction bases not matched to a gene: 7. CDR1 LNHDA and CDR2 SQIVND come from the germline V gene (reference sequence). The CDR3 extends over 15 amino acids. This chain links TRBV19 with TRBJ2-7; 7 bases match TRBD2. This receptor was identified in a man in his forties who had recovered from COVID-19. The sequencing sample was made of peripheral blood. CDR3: CASSISGNEVYEQYF. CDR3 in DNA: TGTGCCAGTAGTATAAGCGGGAATGAGGTCTACGAGCAGTACTTC.